This TCR beta chain came from a study of cytomegalovirus exposure and HLA in healthy donors. Study overall: A prior analysis found 117 million unique TCR beta sequences from around 180 million T cells. Unique TCRs from HLA-typed donors, about 85 million of them, were held in an early data release. Genotyping of roughly 400 donors showed that around 85% belonged to the Caucasian-associated ancestry cluster.

Comments on this clone: Its target is unknown.

Study-level findings and limits: It was reportedly the case that the classifier diagnosed cytomegalovirus status with high specificity and sensitivity.

Use of 60 Vbeta and 13 Jbeta primers characterized the PCR. Measured with immunoSEQ multiplex PCR; TCRdb has only the in-frame clones, and not every one. Among some 93,000 clones listed, just under 80% were seen once. Trimming removed 6 bases at V and 1 base at J, with 13 bases between. The CDR3 contains 15 residues. Germline CDR1 SGHAT, CDR2 FQDESV (reference sequence). Sequencing was done on a sample of PBMCs. This TCR was sampled from a woman between 40 and 55 years old in good health and CMV-seronegative. The chain recombines TRBV11-1 with TRBJ2-1, with D perhaps TRBD1 (6 bases). CDR3 protein: CASSGGVGSYNEQFF. Here the CDR3 DNA reads TGTGCCAGCAGTGGGGGCGTTGGGTCCTACAATGAGCAGTTCTTC.